The clone carrying this T cell receptor beta chain was found once. This sample was included in a study of PD-1 blockade in classical Hodgkin lymphoma. Study background: Patients received nivolumab 3 mg/kg intravenously every 2 weeks.

Time point denoted: cycle 4 day 1 (C4D1), after 5 to 7 weeks of nivolumab. Patients all relapsed after autologous stem cell transplantation, and there was variation in brentuximab vedotin exposure. Germline V lookup: CDR1 MDHEN, CDR2 SYDVKM. V was clipped by 2 bases and J by 2 bases; unmatched bases: 6. The CDR3 loop spans 16 amino acids. The method was immunoSEQ multiplex PCR; TCRdb's version includes in-frame clones alone and lacks a portion of them. The data hold roughly 50,000 clones, with about 89% observed a single time. The TCR sequence derives from a human donor with classical Hodgkin lymphoma. The specimen was peripheral blood mononuclear cells (PBMCs), collected before the fourth cycle of nivolumab. This chain links TRBV28 with TRBJ2-7, with TRBD2 matching 10 bases. DNA of the CDR3: TGTGCCAGCAGTTTAATAGCGGGAGGATCGACCTACGAGCAGTACTTC. Amino acid sequence: CASSLIAGGSTYEQYF.